This TCR beta chain was recorded in a study of T-cell reconstitution after alpha-beta-depleted transplantation in children. As for this clonotype: As yet, its antigen is unknown.

General study results and limits: Several patients had high TCRbeta diversity at day 60; it came from surviving recipient T cells and thymic progenitors. Expanded clones from the graft, numbering several hundred, reportedly supplied alpha-beta T cells about two months after transplant. One year post-transplant, T-cell counts and diversity were largely derived from T cells produced anew.

Unique molecular identifiers were used in preparing the TCRbeta library. TCRdb ran MiXCR on the PCR reads and lists one entry per CDR3 protein. Among 750,000 to 950,000 distinct CDR3 sequences listed, roughly 15% were seen once. The V gene lost 4 bases and the J gene lost 2 bases, with 15 bases spanning the gap. The germline CDR1 and CDR2 sequences are SGHVS and FQNEAQ. The CDR3 is 15 residues long. The chain is built from TRBV7-8 and TRBJ2-7, with D possibly TRBD2 on 6 matching bases. This specimen consisted of PBMCs, mostly from graft donor cells, obtained 360 days after TCRalphabeta/CD19-depleted stem cell transplant. The TCR comes from a male patient younger than 18 who had a stem cell transplant for acute lymphoblastic leukemia, so the T cells may come from the graft donor. The CDR3 sequence: CASSSTSGPAYEQYF. Written as DNA, the CDR3 is TGTGCCAGCAGCTCCACAAGCGGGCCGGCCTACGAGCAGTACTTC.